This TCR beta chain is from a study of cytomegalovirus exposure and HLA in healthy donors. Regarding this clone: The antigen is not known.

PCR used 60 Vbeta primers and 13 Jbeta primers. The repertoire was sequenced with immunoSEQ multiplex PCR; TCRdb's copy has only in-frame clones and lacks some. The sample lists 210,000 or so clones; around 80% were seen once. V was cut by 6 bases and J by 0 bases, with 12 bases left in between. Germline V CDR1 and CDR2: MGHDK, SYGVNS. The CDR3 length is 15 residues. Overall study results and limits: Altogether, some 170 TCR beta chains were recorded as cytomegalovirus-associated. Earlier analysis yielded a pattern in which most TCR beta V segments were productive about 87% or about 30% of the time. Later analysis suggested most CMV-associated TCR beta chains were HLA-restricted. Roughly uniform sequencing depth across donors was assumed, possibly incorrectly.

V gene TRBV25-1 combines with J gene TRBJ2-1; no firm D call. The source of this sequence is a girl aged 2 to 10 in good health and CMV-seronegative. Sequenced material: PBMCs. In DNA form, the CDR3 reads TGTGCCAGCAGCCCCATATGGAGCTCCTACAATGAGCAGTTCTTC. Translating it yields CASSPIWSSYNEQFF.